One and the same sample provided the 21 T cell receptor beta chains below, sequenced in a study of early T cells in non-severe SARS-CoV-2 infection. TCRdb re-derived calls from the 5' RACE reads in MiXCR, one entry per CDR3 protein. Found here are 20,000 to 25,000 distinct CDR3 sequences, 4.7% of them singletons; the top ten hold around 15%. Sequenced input: whole blood. The receptor source for this set is an adult who was a healthcare worker with PCR-confirmed SARS-CoV-2 infection or an uninfected control (not recorded which).

This clonotype was seen a handful of times. The chain recombines TRBV7-3 with TRBJ2-6; TRBD1 agrees at 9 bases. The CDR3 runs 14 residues. J lost 8 bases, V lost 5 bases, and 4 bases had no gene match. CDR1 SGHTA and CDR2 FQGTGA come from the germline V gene. Written as DNA, the CDR3 is TGTGCCAGCAGCCGGGACAGGGATACCAACGTCCTGACTTTC. It translates to CASSRDRDTNVLTF.

This clonotype was detected only a few times. The chain uses TRBV29-1 and TRBJ1-1; 11 bases match TRBD1. The CDR3 totals 15 residues. From germline, CDR1 is SQVTM and CDR2 ANQGSEA. Unmatched junction bases numbered 4, after V lost 4 bases and J lost 0 bases. The chain's CDR3 is CSVGSGQGVNTEAFF. The CDR3 DNA reads TGCAGCGTTGGATCGGGACAGGGGGTGAACACTGAAGCTTTCTTT.

There are many counts of this clonotype. This chain uses TRBV4-3 with TRBJ2-7; D gene unclear. Trimming took 6 bases from V and 2 from J, leaving 14 bases between them. CDR3 size: 14 residues. The germline CDR1 and CDR2 sequences are LGHNA and YSLEER. In DNA, the CDR3 is TGCGCCAGCAGAAGCCAGGAGAGTCCCTACGAGCAGTACTTC. The encoded protein is CASRSQESPYEQYF.

The chain carries TRBV21-1 and TRBJ2-7; no check of the table's D call, TRBD2, against the DNA was made. TRBV21-1 is a listed pseudogene. The CDR3 is 16 residues long. The DNA for the CDR3 is TGTGCCAGCAGCCCCCATCCAGGAGCGAGGGTCTACGAGCAGTACTTC. It is translated as CASSPHPGARVYEQYF.

The table lists this clonotype with many counts. The rearrangement uses TRBV5-4 and TRBJ2-7; D is perhaps TRBD2 (6 bases). The CDR3 loop spans 15 amino acids. V gave up 4 bases and J gave up 1 base, with 15 bases separating them. In germline, CDR1 is SGHNT, CDR2 YYREEE (reference sequence). The CDR3 DNA follows: TGTGCCAGCAGCAAGGCGTTGGGGGGTTCCTACGAGCAGTACTTC. Its protein product is CASSKALGGSYEQYF.

A few counts support this clonotype. The chain's CDR3 is CASTHPVSTDTQYF. The DNA of the CDR3 is TGTGCCAGCACCCACCCCGTTAGCACAGATACGCAGTATTTT. V is TRBV12-3 or TRBV12-4 and J is TRBJ2-3; no clear D. The CDR3 spans 14 residues. Trimming took off 7 bases at V and 0 bases at J, with 11 bases between the two ends.

This chain joins TRBV15 and TRBJ2-5, with D tentatively TRBD2 (6 bases). With 4 bases removed from V and 3 bases from J, the gap between germline ends came to 12 bases. CDR1 and CDR2 (germline): LNHNV, YYDKDF (reference sequence). The CDR3 is 14 amino acids. The CDR3 spells CATSKGGVEETQYF. DNA of the CDR3: TGTGCCACCAGCAAGGGCGGGGTTGAAGAGACCCAGTACTTC.

CDR3 bases: TGTGCCAGCAGCCAGGGGGTAGGTCAGCCCCAGCATTTT. Translating gives CASSQGVGQPQHF. The V call is TRBV3-1, the J call TRBJ1-5, with TRBD1 as a possible D gene (5 bases). Germline values: CDR1 LGHDT, CDR2 YNNKEL (reference sequence). CDR3 size: 13 residues. V was trimmed by 3 bases and J by 6 bases, leaving 9 bases between them.

V is TRBV7-3 and J is TRBJ2-1; D may correspond to TRBD1 or TRBD2 (5 bases each). The V end was cut by 1 base, the J end by 12 bases, with 13 bases between. Germline CDR1 reads SGHTA; CDR2 reads FQGTGA. The CDR3 is 13 amino acids. CDR3 region: CASSLRGKGMQFF. Here the CDR3 DNA reads TGTGCCAGCAGCTTAAGGGGGAAAGGAATGCAGTTCTTC.

This clonotype was observed at least ten times. The chain links TRBV7-3 to TRBJ2-3; D is possibly TRBD2 (6 bases). CDR3 length: 14 amino acids. V shed 3 bases and J shed 4 bases, with 11 bases lying between them. The germline CDR1 and CDR2 sequences are SGHTA and FQGTGA. The CDR3 region is CASSFGRMADTQYF. CDR3 nucleotide sequence: TGTGCCAGCAGCTTTGGGAGGATGGCAGATACGCAGTATTTT. The full variable domain, rest sourced from reference TRBV7-3 and TRBJ2-3, is GAGVSQTPSNKVTEKGKYVELRCDPISGHTALYWYRQSLGQGPEFLIYFQGTGAADDSGLPNDRFFAVRPEGSVSTLKIQRTERGDSAVYLCASSFGRMADTQYFGPGTRLTVL.

This clonotype has a count of ten or more. The chain combines TRBV7-6 with TRBJ1-4; D might be TRBD1 (6 bases). Trimming removed 5 bases from V and 4 bases from J, with 11 bases in between. Germline V gene lookup returns CDR1 SGHVS and CDR2 FNYEAQ. CDR3 length: 14 residues. CDR3 DNA sequence: TGTGCCAGCAGCCGGGGGGCATATAATGAAAAACTGTTTTTT. It yields the protein CASSRGAYNEKLFF. Filled out from reference TRBV7-6 and TRBJ1-4, the complete variable domain reads GAGVSQSPRYKVTKRGQDVALRCDPISGHVSLYWYRQALGQGPEFLTYFNYEAQQDKSGLPNDRFSAERPEGSISTLTIQRTEQRDSAMYRCASSRGAYNEKLFFGSGTQLSVL.

This clonotype was observed at least ten times. DNA of the CDR3: TGCGCCAGCAGGAGAGCAGGGGGGAGTTCCTACGAGCAGTACTTC. Translated: CASRRAGGSSYEQYF. The rearrangement uses TRBV4-1 and TRBJ2-7; possibly TRBD1 for D (7 bases). CDR3 size: 15 residues. V was pared by 6 bases and J by 1 base, with 16 bases between. Germline V gene data show CDR1 as MGHRA and CDR2 as YSYEKL.

In this sample, this clonotype turned up a few times. The V call is TRBV20-1, the J call TRBJ1-1; D is perhaps TRBD1 (5 bases). The germline V gene encodes CDR1 DFQATT and CDR2 SNEGSKA (reference sequence). CDR3 size: 17 residues. Trimming removed 0 bases at V and 0 bases at J, with 17 bases between. DNA for the CDR3: TGCAGTGCTAGAGATCCGATGGAACGGGGGATGAACACTGAAGCTTTCTTT. It encodes CSARDPMERGMNTEAFF.

By share, this clonotype ranks as medium-sized. The chain joins TRBV7-3 to TRBJ1-6; D not certain. The CDR3 is 13 residues long. The V and J ends lost 2 bases and 8 bases respectively, with 7 bases between them. CDR1 is SGHTA, CDR2 FQGTGA, per germline. CDR3: CASSLYLDSPLHF. In DNA, the CDR3 is TGTGCCAGCAGCTTATATCTGGATTCACCCCTCCACTTT.

With regard to this clonotype: A read error may produce the germline difference seen at one junction end. J is TRBJ1-5 and V is TRBV4-3; D is undetermined. Germline assignment: CDR1 LGHNA and CDR2 YSLEER. This CDR3 spans 15 amino acids. This CDR3 is CASSQDSRSSQPQHF. The CDR3 DNA is TGCGCCAGCAGCCAAGATTCTAGGTCTAGTCAGCCCCAACATTTT.

The rearrangement links TRBV25-1 to TRBJ1-1; unclear D gene. This CDR3 is built from 11 residues. Germline-derived CDR1 and CDR2 are MGHDK and SYGVNS. Trimming took off 10 bases at V and 3 bases at J, with 9 bases between the two ends. CDR3 in amino acids: CAIRRHTEAFF. The CDR3, as DNA: TGTGCCATCAGAAGGCACACTGAAGCTTTCTTT.

This clonotype came up many times. V and J are TRBV7-6 and TRBJ2-5, with a weak D call TRBD1 (5 bases). In germline, CDR1 is SGHVS, CDR2 FNYEAQ. The CDR3 covers 14 residues. V lost 5 bases, J lost 0 bases, and 10 bases lay in between. The CDR3 nucleotides read TGTGCCAGCAGCGTTCACAGGTACCAAGAGACCCAGTACTTC. The encoded protein is CASSVHRYQETQYF. The full variable domain, in which reference TRBV7-6 and TRBJ2-5 provide the parts outside the CDR3, is GAGVSQSPRYKVTKRGQDVALRCDPISGHVSLYWYRQALGQGPEFLTYFNYEAQQDKSGLPNDRFSAERPEGSISTLTIQRTEQRDSAMYRCASSVHRYQETQYFGPGTRLLVL.

In its sample, this clonotype was seen many times. The chain recombines TRBV24-1 with TRBJ2-3; TRBD1 or TRBD2 may be the D gene (5 bases each). Trimming pared 9 bases from V and 1 base from J, leaving 19 bases between. The CDR3 totals 16 residues. Germline V gene sequence: CDR1 KGHDR, CDR2 SFDVKD. CDR3 bases: TGTGCCACCCGAGGGGAACCCTTCTTCGGCACAGATACGCAGTATTTT. Protein: CATRGEPFFGTDTQYF.

This clonotype has a handful of counts. The chain employs TRBV10-3 and TRBJ2-3; TRBD1 or TRBD2 may be the D gene (5 bases each). V lost 3 bases to trimming and J lost 5 bases, with 12 bases between them. CDR3 size: 14 residues. Germline assignment: CDR1 ENHRY and CDR2 SYGVKD. The CDR3 reads CAISDGRGEDTQYF. In DNA form, the CDR3 reads TGTGCCATCAGTGACGGAAGAGGGGAAGATACGCAGTATTTT.

The chain links TRBV7-3 to TRBJ1-1, with 7 bases fitting TRBD1. With 6 bases clipped from V and 6 bases from J, the junction kept 10 bases outside the gene matches. The CDR3 has 14 amino acids. CDR1 is SGHTA, CDR2 FQGTGA, per germline. The CDR3 nucleotides read TGTGCCAGCAGTTGGACAGGACCGTTCTCTGAAGCTTTCTTT. Encoded protein: CASSWTGPFSEAFF. The full variable domain, in which reference TRBV7-3 and TRBJ1-1 provide the parts outside the CDR3, is GAGVSQTPSNKVTEKGKYVELRCDPISGHTALYWYRQSLGQGPEFLIYFQGTGAADDSGLPNDRFFAVRPEGSVSTLKIQRTERGDSAVYLCASSWTGPFSEAFFGQGTRLTVV.

This clonotype rates as medium-sized. The chain carries TRBV7-3 and TRBJ2-2; D is unclear. The CDR3 totals 14 residues. Germline V gene lookup returns CDR1 SGHTA and CDR2 FQGTGA. The V gene lost 1 base and the J gene lost 4 bases, with 7 bases spanning the gap. This CDR3 is CASSLKGITGELFF. The CDR3 coding sequence is TGTGCCAGCAGCTTAAAAGGGATCACCGGGGAGCTGTTTTTT.